This is a list of T cell receptor beta chains from one sample in a study of blood T cell repertoires in COVID-19. The table came from immunoSEQ multiplex PCR; TCRdb's copy has only in-frame clones and leaves some out. Of around 200,000 clones in the sample, roughly 90% were seen once. Sequenced: PBMCs or T cells enriched from blood (not recorded which). These receptors all come from a woman between 40 and 55 years old with acute COVID-19. The CDR3 runs from the conserved cysteine through the conserved F or W. D genes are given only for firm matches. Not every row has a clone size; where given, it reads once, few, many or a size class.

d_gene	abundance	v_gene	j_gene	CDR3aa	CDR3nt
NA	NA	TRBV4-3	TRBJ2-7	CASSQVVGQGVGEQYF	TGCGCCAGCAGCCAAGTTGTCGGGCAGGGTGTGGGGGAGCAGTACTTC
NA	once	TRBV5-6	TRBJ1-4	CASSTQGVYEKLFF	TGTGCCAGCAGCACGCAGGGTGTGTATGAAAAACTGTTTTTT
TRBD1	NA	TRBV29-1	TRBJ1-1	CSVGDDRGRVVNTEAFF	TGCAGCGTTGGGGATGACAGGGGGCGCGTTGTGAACACTGAAGCTTTCTTT
NA	once	TRBV18	TRBJ1-1	CASSPGLRTEAFF	TGTGCCAGCTCACCAGGTTTGAGGACTGAAGCTTTCTTT
NA	NA	TRBV11-2	TRBJ2-7	CASSLWAIEGYEQYF	TGTGCCAGCAGCTTATGGGCTATTGAGGGTTACGAGCAGTACTTC
TRBD1	once	TRBV9	TRBJ2-2	CASSVGTGGTGELFF	TGTGCCAGCAGCGTAGGGACAGGGGGGACCGGGGAGCTGTTTTTT
NA	NA	TRBV6-5	TRBJ1-1	CASRSTTGYTEAFF	TGTGCCAGCAGGAGTACGACAGGCTACACTGAAGCTTTCTTT
TRBD1	NA	TRBV27	TRBJ2-7	CASSSRDRAVYEQYF	TGTGCCAGCAGTTCCCGGGACAGGGCGGTCTACGAGCAGTACTTC
NA	NA	TRBV5-1	TRBJ1-1	CASSYAQGVDEAFF	TGCGCCAGCAGTTACGCCCAAGGGGTGGATGAAGCTTTCTTT
TRBD1	once	TRBV7-3	TRBJ1-1	CASSPDRGRNTEAFF	TGTGCCAGCAGCCCAGACAGGGGCCGAAACACTGAAGCTTTCTTT
NA	NA	TRBV7-9	TRBJ1-2	CASSLGQNYGYTF	TGTGCCAGCAGCTTGGGCCAGAACTATGGCTACACCTTC
NA	once	TRBV4-3	TRBJ1-2	CASSQGSKANYGYTF	TGCGCCAGCAGCCAAGGGAGCAAAGCTAACTATGGCTACACCTTC
TRBD1	few	TRBV7-2	TRBJ2-7	CASSARTGSMYEQYF	TGTGCCAGCAGCGCAAGGACAGGGTCGATGTACGAGCAGTACTTC
TRBD1	NA	TRBV7-8	TRBJ2-3	CASKGQGAADTQYF	TGTGCCAGCAAGGGACAGGGGGCCGCAGATACGCAGTATTTT
NA	once	TRBV7-9	TRBJ1-2	CASSLVGQLSSDGYTF	TGTGCCAGCAGCTTAGTGGGGCAGTTGTCGAGTGATGGCTACACCTTC
TRBD1	few	TRBV30	TRBJ1-2	CAWRDRDNYGYTF	TGTGCCTGGAGGGACAGGGACAACTATGGCTACACCTTC